This T cell receptor beta chain was captured in a study of spatial heterogeneity in lung cancer. Study-wide context: More beta-chain than alpha-chain sequences were consistently detected. Raw sequencing reads included, on average, more than ten appearances of each unique TCR and UMI combination.

TCRdb reprocessed the 5' RACE reads with MiXCR, giving one entry per CDR3 protein. The sample lists about 13,000 distinct CDR3 sequences, around 5% occurring once. The CDR3 runs to 15 residues. V dropped 2 bases and J dropped 0 bases, with 8 bases sitting between them. Per the germline V gene, CDR1 is SGHTA and CDR2 is FQGNSA. This clonotype was detected many times. This beta chain came through as a stray read in a library set up for alpha chains, and its size says little. Noted time point: sample taken at primary tumor resection. Unsorted whole RNA of tumor, nontumor lung or frozen PBMC was sequenced. The cohort: 70 to 75 early-stage, untreated non-small cell lung cancer patients.

This sample comprised lung tumor tissue, obtained at surgery. The V gene is TRBV7-2, the J gene TRBJ1-5; unclear D gene. The sequence was collected from a human donor with early-stage non-small cell lung cancer. The CDR3 DNA reads as TGTGCCAGCAGCTTACGAGATTATAGCAATCAGCCCCAGCATTTT. It yields the protein CASSLRDYSNQPQHF. Together with reference TRBV7-2 and TRBJ1-5, the CDR3 gives the full variable domain: GAGVSQSPSNKVTEKGKDVELRCDPISGHTALYWYRQSLGQGLEFLIYFQGNSAPDKSGLPSDRFSAERTGGSVSTLTIQRTQQEDSAVYLCASSLRDYSNQPQHFGDGTRLSIL.